These T cell receptor beta chains were read from a single sample in a study of T-cell reconstitution after alpha-beta-depleted transplantation in children. Using its own MiXCR run on the PCR reads, TCRdb lists one record per CDR3 protein. The sample lists approximately 170,000 distinct CDR3 sequences; around 10% were seen once. The source was PBMCs, collected before TCRalphabeta/CD19-depleted stem cell transplant. These receptors were taken from a boy aged 2-9 years with acute myeloid leukemia, due to receive a stem cell transplant. The CDR3 runs from the conserved cysteine through the conserved F or W. Size is stated for part of the rows, as once, few or many counts, or as a class when the clone is expanded.

>-|TRBV29-1
CSVEESGSYFEAFF
>many|TRBV5-1
CASSSPGLAGSLSYEQYF
>many|TRBV2
CASSDSVGSPLHF
>many|TRBV5-1
CASSLDRGQPQHF
>many|TRBV11-2
CASSLAAAYYGYTF
>many|TRBV29-1
CSVLTSASSYEQYF
>-|TRBV11-2
CASSSISSGTYEQYF
>-|TRBV12-5
CASGRSAGGIFGYTF
>many|TRBV27
CASSFRSTNEKLFF
>-|TRBV19
CASSIGLYNEQFF
>many|TRBV10-3
CAISEREVSYNEQFF
>many|TRBV4-1
CASSQAEVKRNEKLFF
>many|TRBV2
CASRATGTIAKNIQYF
>many|TRBV20-1
CSAREGGTPGHEQYF
>few|TRBV12-5
CASGWGIGADTQYF
>many|TRBV4-1
CASSQVGLPLFF
>many|TRBV20-1
CSARPGTGLSNTGELFF
>many|TRBV12-3/TRBV12-4
CASRLFPSAEYNEQFF
>many|TRBV12-3/TRBV12-4
CASTETGNYEQYF
>many|TRBV7-2
CASSLTQWGNYEQYF
>many|TRBV5-1
CASSLEGPPGEQYF
>-|TRBV11-2
CASSWTAGTPAYEQYF
>many|TRBV24-1
CATSELQDSSEKLFF
>many|TRBV10-1
CASRPIAGDAHEQYF
>many|TRBV20-1
CSAGRPEYYGYTF